A single T cell receptor (beta chain) is shown here with its context. This sample is part of a study of blood T cell repertoires in COVID-19. Overall study: T cells, B-cell-depleted T cells, or PBMCs supplied cDNA or gDNA.

Measured with immunoSEQ multiplex PCR; TCRdb has only the in-frame clones, and not every one. Among about 80,000 clones listed, over 75% were seen once. V was pared by 9 bases and J by 2 bases, with 16 bases between. Germline lookup yields CDR1 LNHDA and CDR2 SQIVND (reference sequence). CDR3 length: 14 amino acids. The sample comprised peripheral blood. The sequence came from a man older than 75 with acute or convalescent COVID-19. The chain is built from TRBV19 and TRBJ1-2; the D gene is possibly TRBD1 (6 bases). CDR3 amino acids: CASEGGAMNYGYTF. In DNA form, the CDR3 reads TGTGCCAGCGAAGGGGGGGCTATGAACTATGGCTACACCTTC.